The clone carrying this T cell receptor beta chain was seen ten or more times. The library was built from about 370 ng RNA with molecular barcoded adaptors for alpha/delta and beta/gamma chains. MiXCR was run by TCRdb on the reads, yielding one entry per CDR3 protein. This sample yields around 130,000 distinct CDR3 sequences, of which roughly an eighth are seen a single time; 7% to 9% belongs to the top ten. This CDR3 region has 13 residues. Looked up from germline, CDR1 is LNHDA and CDR2 is SQIVND (reference sequence). Trimming removed 11 bases from V and 10 bases from J, with 21 bases in between. These data come from a study of read filtering for tumor transcriptome and immune sequencing.

The sequence came from a donor at least 40 years old with multiple myeloma. This chain connects TRBV19 to TRBJ2-1; D gene uncertain. What was sequenced was a population of CD138-negative cells sorted from bone marrow. The CDR3 protein is CALKTLESREQFF. The DNA of the CDR3 is TGTGCCCTTAAGACCCTCGAGTCTCGAGAGCAGTTCTTC.